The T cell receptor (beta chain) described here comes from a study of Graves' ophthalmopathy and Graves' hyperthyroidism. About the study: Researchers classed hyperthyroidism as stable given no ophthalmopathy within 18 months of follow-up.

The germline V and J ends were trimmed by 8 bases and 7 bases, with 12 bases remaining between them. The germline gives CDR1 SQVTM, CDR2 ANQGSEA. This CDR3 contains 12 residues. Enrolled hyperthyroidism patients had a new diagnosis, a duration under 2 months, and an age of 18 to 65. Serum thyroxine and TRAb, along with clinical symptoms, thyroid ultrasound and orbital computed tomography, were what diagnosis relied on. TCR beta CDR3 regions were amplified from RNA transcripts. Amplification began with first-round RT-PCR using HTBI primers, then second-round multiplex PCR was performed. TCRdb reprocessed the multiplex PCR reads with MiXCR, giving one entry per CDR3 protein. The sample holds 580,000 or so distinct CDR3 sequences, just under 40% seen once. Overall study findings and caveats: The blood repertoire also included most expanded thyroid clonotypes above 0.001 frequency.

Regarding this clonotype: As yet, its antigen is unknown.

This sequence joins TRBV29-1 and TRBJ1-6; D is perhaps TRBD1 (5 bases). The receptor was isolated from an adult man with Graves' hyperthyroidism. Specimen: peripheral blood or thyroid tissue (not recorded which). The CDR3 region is CSSGTANSPLHF. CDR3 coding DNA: TGCAGCTCCGGGACCGCAAATTCACCCCTCCACTTT.